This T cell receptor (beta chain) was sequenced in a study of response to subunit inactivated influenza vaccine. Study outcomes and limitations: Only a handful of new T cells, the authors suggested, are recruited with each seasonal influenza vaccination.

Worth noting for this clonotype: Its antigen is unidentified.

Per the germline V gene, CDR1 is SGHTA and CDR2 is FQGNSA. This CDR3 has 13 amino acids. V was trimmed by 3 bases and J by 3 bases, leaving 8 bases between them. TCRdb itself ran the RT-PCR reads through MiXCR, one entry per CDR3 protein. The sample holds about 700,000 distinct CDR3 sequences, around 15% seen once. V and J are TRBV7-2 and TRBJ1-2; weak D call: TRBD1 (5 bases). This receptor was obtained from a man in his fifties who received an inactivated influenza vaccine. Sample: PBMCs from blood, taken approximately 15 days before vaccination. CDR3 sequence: CASSFGQYYGYTF. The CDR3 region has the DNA TGTGCCAGCAGCTTCGGACAATACTATGGCTACACCTTC. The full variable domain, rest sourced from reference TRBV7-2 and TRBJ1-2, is GAGVSQSPSNKVTEKGKDVELRCDPISGHTALYWYRQSLGQGLEFLIYFQGNSAPDKSGLPSDRFSAERTGGSVSTLTIQRTQQEDSAVYLCASSFGQYYGYTFGSGTRLTVV.